What follows describes a single T cell receptor (beta chain). Antigen unknown. The record originates from a study of beta chain features in type 1 diabetes. The overall study: Patients did not differ from healthy donors in age, gender or cell yield.

CD45RO/CCR7/CD25/CD127/CD95/CD27 sorting isolated CD4+ naive, central memory, regulatory and stem cell-like memory cells. The isolated RNA, all of it, was reverse transcribed, so expressed TCRB transcripts were what got sequenced. The average read count of naive, central memory and regulatory T cell samples was some 3.5 million. Only in-frame clones appear in the TCRdb table, and some are missing; sequencing was by immunoSEQ multiplex PCR. The data show hundreds of thousands of clones, 15% seen once. Notes on the study in general: All four CD4+ subsets from Type 1 diabetes patients carried moderately but significantly shorter TCRB CDR3s.

The CDR3 spans 14 residues. V was cut by 0 bases and J by 2 bases, with 7 bases left in between. Looked up from germline, CDR1 is SGDLS and CDR2 is YYNGEE. This TCR was recovered from a young man with type 1 diabetes. Material: naive CD4+ T cells from blood. The chain combines TRBV9 with TRBJ2-3; no clear D. CDR3 nucleotides: TGTGCCAGCAGCGTAGCGCGGAACACAGATACGCAGTATTTT. As protein: CASSVARNTDTQYF.